A single sample is the source of the 8 T cell receptor beta chains below, sequenced in a study of CD8 T cells in Susac syndrome. Random hexamers served to reverse transcribe about 0.45 to 1 ug RNA. In TCRdb, the immunoSEQ multiplex PCR reads were re-called with MiXCR into one record per CDR3 protein. The sample holds about 300,000 distinct CDR3 sequences, about 82% seen once. What was sequenced was CD8+ T cells from PBMCs. The receptors stem from a human donor with multiple sclerosis.

In this sample, this clonotype turned up a few times. The chain combines TRBV6-5 with TRBJ1-2, with D unresolved. Germline values: CDR1 MNHEY, CDR2 SVGAGI. Trimming took 6 bases from V and 4 from J, leaving 15 bases between them. The length of the CDR3 is 14 residues. In DNA form, the CDR3 reads TGTGCCAGCAGCCCCGGAGAGGAGGTCTATGGCTACACCTTC. This translates into CASSPGEEVYGYTF.

The rearrangement joins TRBV28 to TRBJ1-5; 7 nucleotides align to TRBD1. V trimming: 4 bases; J trimming: 2 bases; junction bases outside the gene matches: 8. Per germline, CDR1 MDHEN and CDR2 SYDVKM. The CDR3 length is 16 residues. The CDR3 is CASSYPGGRGNQPQHF. Here the CDR3 DNA reads TGTGCCAGCAGTTACCCAGGGGGTCGGGGCAATCAGCCCCAGCATTTT.

The chain is built from TRBV10-3 and TRBJ1-2; D not resolved. Trimming left V 6 bases short and J 2 bases short, with 10 bases between. This CDR3 comprises 13 residues. Germline V gene data show CDR1 as ENHRY and CDR2 as SYGVKD. CDR3 residues: CAIRRTGNYGYTF. The CDR3 region has the DNA TGTGCCATCAGGAGAACGGGAAACTATGGCTACACCTTC.

The J gene is TRBJ1-2, the V gene TRBV29-1, with 7 nucleotides matching TRBD1. Germline values: CDR1 SQVTM, CDR2 ANQGSEA. CDR3 size: 13 residues. V lost 6 bases to trimming and J lost 7 bases; unmatched junction nucleotides: 11. The CDR3 nucleotides are TGCAGCGTCCCGCCCACGACAGGGCCTGGCTACACCTTC. As protein: CSVPPTTGPGYTF.

The chain couples TRBV28 to TRBJ2-2, with 10 bases lining up with TRBD1. The CDR3 is 14 amino acids. Looked up from germline, CDR1 is MDHEN and CDR2 is SYDVKM. V gave up 6 bases and J gave up 7 bases; unmatched junction bases: 5. The CDR3 loop reads CASRDRGRSGELFF. The CDR3 bases are TGTGCCAGCAGAGACAGGGGGCGTAGCGGGGAGCTGTTTTTT.

The rearrangement uses TRBV15 and TRBJ2-1; no clear D. Germline CDR1 is LNHNV and CDR2 is YYDKDF (reference sequence). CDR3 length equals 17 residues. Trimming pared 0 bases from V and 6 bases from J, leaving 18 bases between. The DNA of the CDR3 is TGTGCCACCAGCAGAGAGTATGATACTCTTACGGGCAATGAGCAGTTCTTC. This gives the protein CATSREYDTLTGNEQFF.

The V and J genes are TRBV12-3 or TRBV12-4 and TRBJ1-1; tentative D call: TRBD1 (5 bases). Between the trimmed V and J ends, which lost 3 bases and 6 bases, there was a span of 14 bases. This CDR3 spans 14 amino acids. CDR3 DNA sequence: TGTGCCAGCAGTTTTAGACAGTATTTTTCTGAAGCTTTCTTT. It yields the protein CASSFRQYFSEAFF.

The rearrangement joins TRBV15 to TRBJ2-1, with TRBD1 matching over 8 bases. The CDR3 extends over 16 amino acids. The V gene's germline CDR1 is LNHNV and CDR2 YYDKDF (reference sequence). V was clipped by 5 bases and J by 9 bases; unmatched bases: 15. In DNA form, the CDR3 reads TGTGCCACCAGCTACTCTTTGACAGGGGCTGAGAGTGAGCAGTTCTTC. Translated, it gives CATSYSLTGAESEQFF.